A single sample is the source of the 30 T cell receptor beta chains below, sequenced in a study of CD8 T cells in ankylosing spondylitis. These TCRs' antigens remain unknown. Findings and caveats of the study: Characteristic, it appeared, of ankylosing spondylitis blood was a TCR beta motif of fewer than 10 highly homologous variants.

MiXCR, applied by TCRdb to the 5' RACE reads, yields one record per CDR3 protein. The sample has approximately 300,000 distinct CDR3 sequences; roughly 8% are singletons. The sequencing sample was made of blood, either unsorted or a sorted T cell fraction (not recorded which). All receptors derive from a male donor with ankylosing spondylitis.

The sample holds many counts of this clonotype. This sequence joins TRBV6-4 and TRBJ2-1, with TRBD2 as a possible D gene (6 bases). V lost 6 bases and J 8 bases, leaving 14 bases between the germline ends. Germline assignment: CDR1 MRHNA and CDR2 SNTAGT. There are 13 residues in the CDR3. CDR3 loop: CASSLEGGDEQFF. The CDR3 nucleotides read TGTGCCAGCAGCCTGGAAGGAGGGGATGAGCAGTTCTTC.

This clonotype came up many times. The genes are TRBV10-3 and TRBJ2-2; either TRBD1 or TRBD2 may supply D (5 bases each). The CDR3 spans 13 residues. V was pared by 3 bases and J by 8 bases, with 10 bases between. From germline, CDR1 is ENHRY and CDR2 SYGVKD. The CDR3 sequence is CAISDGGVGELFF. The CDR3, as DNA: TGTGCCATCAGTGATGGGGGAGTGGGGGAGCTGTTTTTT.

This clonotype was seen many times. The chain joins TRBV20-1 to TRBJ2-1; no clear D. Per germline, CDR1 DFQATT and CDR2 SNEGSKA (reference sequence). V shed 1 base and J shed 9 bases, with 10 bases lying between them. The CDR3 covers 12 residues. Here the CDR3 reads CSARAIAREQFF. The CDR3 DNA follows: TGCAGTGCTAGAGCCATTGCCCGTGAGCAGTTCTTC.

This clonotype was found a few times. DNA for the CDR3: TGTGCCAGCAGTGAAACAACAGCCCCGGGGGAGACCCAGTACTTC. This codes for CASSETTAPGETQYF. The chain links TRBV25-1 to TRBJ2-5, with TRBD2 as a possible D gene (5 bases). The V gene lost 2 bases and the J gene lost 5 bases, with 15 bases spanning the gap. CDR3 size: 15 residues. Per germline, CDR1 MGHDK and CDR2 SYGVNS.

This clonotype was observed a handful of times. The V gene is TRBV27, the J gene TRBJ1-1; TRBD1 aligns across 9 bases. CDR3 length: 15 residues. Losses at the gene ends were 4 bases for V and 4 bases for J; bases not matched to a gene: 7. CDR1 is MNHEY and CDR2 is SMNVEV in the germline V gene (reference sequence). The CDR3 coding sequence is TGTGCCAGCAGTTCCAGGACAGGGGTGGGCACTGAAGCTTTCTTT. This translates into CASSSRTGVGTEAFF.

The CDR3 nucleotides read TGTGCCAGCTCACCAGGCACGGGAGCTTTCTTT. Translated, it gives CASSPGTGAFF. This chain joins TRBV18 and TRBJ1-1, with D unclear. The CDR3 is 11 residues long. The ends were cut back, 2 bases at V and 10 bases at J, with 8 bases in the middle. Germline assignment: CDR1 KGHSH and CDR2 LQKENI.

This chain joins TRBV6-5 and TRBJ2-7, with 14 bases aligning to TRBD2. Trimming cost V 5 bases and J 4 bases; bases outside gene matches: 7. Per germline, CDR1 MNHEY and CDR2 SVGAGI. The CDR3 contains 16 residues. For the CDR3, the DNA is TGTGCCAGCAGTAACACGGGACTAGCGGGAGTTTACGAGCAGTACTTC. It translates to CASSNTGLAGVYEQYF.

The chain combines TRBV11-2 with TRBJ1-2; D not resolved. Germline lookup yields CDR1 SGHAT and CDR2 FQNNGV. The CDR3 covers 14 residues. V was shortened by 2 bases and J by 0 bases, with 7 bases between the two germline ends. The CDR3 DNA reads as TGTGCCAGCAGCTTATACAGTACTAACTATGGCTACACCTTC. Amino acid sequence: CASSLYSTNYGYTF.

Ten or more counts support this clonotype. The rearrangement joins TRBV12-3 or TRBV12-4 to TRBJ2-3; 8 nucleotides agree with TRBD2. The CDR3 is 15 amino acids. V shed 3 bases, J shed 3 bases, and the junction held 5 bases outside the gene matches. The DNA of the CDR3 is TGTGCCAGCAGTTTCGGGACTAGTGGAACAGATACGCAGTATTTT. It translates to CASSFGTSGTDTQYF.

This clonotype was seen a handful of times. This chain links TRBV6-1 with TRBJ2-6; the D is unclear. The ends were cut back, 6 bases at V and 1 base at J, with 19 bases in the middle. The CDR3 is 18 residues long. Germline-derived CDR1 and CDR2 are MNHNS and SASEGT. CDR3: CASRITPGRMSGANVLTF. Here the CDR3 DNA reads TGTGCCAGCAGGATAACCCCCGGACGGATGTCTGGGGCCAACGTCCTGACTTTC.

This clonotype has a count of ten or more. The V call is TRBV28, the J call TRBJ2-1; D might be TRBD1 (5 bases). This CDR3 has 18 amino acids. V gave up 6 bases and J gave up 0 bases, with 21 bases separating them. Germline CDR1 and CDR2: MDHEN and SYDVKM. The CDR3 reads CASSRAWGGQSSYNEQFF. DNA for the CDR3: TGTGCCAGCAGCCGGGCGTGGGGCGGTCAAAGCTCCTACAATGAGCAGTTCTTC.

This sequence joins TRBV4-3 and TRBJ1-4; TRBD1 agrees at 8 bases. Looked up from germline, CDR1 is LGHNA and CDR2 is YSLEER. With 3 bases clipped from V and 6 bases from J, the junction kept 0 bases outside the gene matches. This CDR3 comprises 13 residues. CDR3 sequence (DNA): TGCGCCAGCAGCCAGGGACAGGATGAAAAACTGTTTTTT. It is translated as CASSQGQDEKLFF.

The chain uses TRBV24-1 and TRBJ2-1; D is uncertain. The CDR3 covers 15 residues. Between the trimmed V and J ends, which lost 1 base and 2 bases, there was a span of 8 bases. Germline lookup yields CDR1 KGHDR and CDR2 SFDVKD. The CDR3 reads CATSDFRTAYNEQFF. As DNA, the CDR3 is TGTGCCACCAGTGATTTTCGGACCGCCTACAATGAGCAGTTCTTC.

This clonotype was seen more than once but under ten times. The chain recombines TRBV10-3 with TRBJ2-4; D assignment may be TRBD1 or TRBD2 (5 bases each). Germline lookup yields CDR1 ENHRY and CDR2 SYGVKD. The CDR3 consists of 13 residues. Trimming shortened V by 5 bases and J by 7 bases, and 12 bases separated the two germline ends. The DNA for the CDR3 is TGTGCCATCAGTCCCGGGACCCAGAACATTCAGTACTTC. This codes for CAISPGTQNIQYF.

The table lists this clonotype with many counts. The chain carries TRBV20-1 and TRBJ1-1, with D possibly matching TRBD1 (5 bases). V was clipped by 2 bases and J by 0 bases, with 10 bases between them. Looked up from germline, CDR1 is DFQATT and CDR2 is SNEGSKA (reference sequence). This CDR3 comprises 14 residues. CDR3: CSARPGGVNTEAFF. The CDR3 coding sequence is TGCAGTGCTAGACCCGGGGGGGTGAACACTGAAGCTTTCTTT.

This sequence joins TRBV2 and TRBJ2-6; D may correspond to TRBD1 or TRBD2 (5 bases each). Trimming pared 4 bases from V and 0 bases from J, leaving 10 bases between. Germline CDR1 and CDR2: SNHLY and FYNNEI. The CDR3 extends over 16 amino acids. The CDR3 loop is CASSVGALSGANVLTF. The CDR3 nucleotides are TGTGCCAGCAGTGTCGGGGCTCTCTCTGGGGCCAACGTCCTGACTTTC. The whole variable domain, filled in from reference TRBV2 and TRBJ2-6, reads EPEVTQTPSHQVTQMGQEVILRCVPISNHLYFYWYRQILGQKVEFLVSFYNNEISEKSEIFDDQFSVERPDGSNFTLKIRSTKLEDSAMYFCASSVGALSGANVLTFGAGSRLTVL.

This clonotype occurred a few times. The J gene is TRBJ2-1, the V gene TRBV29-1; D is undetermined. Trimming stripped 6 bases from V and 8 bases from J, with 11 bases between. The CDR3 is made up of 11 amino acids. Germline CDR1 is SQVTM and CDR2 is ANQGSEA. The DNA for the CDR3 is TGCAGCGTACAGAATCTCTATGAGCAGTTCTTC. This gives the protein CSVQNLYEQFF.

The rearrangement links TRBV19 to TRBJ2-2; TRBD2 agrees at 10 bases. Trimming at V came to 11 bases and at J to 5 bases, leaving 5 bases not matched to a gene. The CDR3 sequence is 13 residues long. Germline V CDR1 and CDR2: LNHDA, SQIVND (reference sequence). The CDR3, as DNA: TGTGCCGCCGGGACTAGCGTTACCGGGGAGCTGTTTTTT. It encodes CAAGTSVTGELFF. The full variable domain, in which reference TRBV19 and TRBJ2-2 provide the parts outside the CDR3, is DGGITQSPKYLFRKEGQNVTLSCEQNLNHDAMYWYRQDPGQGLRLIYYSQIVNDFQKGDIAEGYSVSREKKESFPLTVTSAQKNPTAFYLCAAGTSVTGELFFGEGSRLTVL.

The chain employs TRBV6-1 and TRBJ2-7; TRBD1 aligns across 8 bases. Looked up from germline, CDR1 is MNHNS and CDR2 is SASEGT. Trimming at V came to 6 bases and at J to 7 bases, leaving 23 bases not matched to a gene. The CDR3 is made up of 18 amino acids. The CDR3 is CASSQPLRGPLTFGEQYF. The CDR3 DNA is TGTGCCAGCAGCCAACCCCTCAGGGGGCCCCTCACCTTTGGTGAGCAGTACTTC.

The chain is built from TRBV7-9 and TRBJ2-7; 9 nucleotides align to TRBD1. V shed 5 bases, J shed 3 bases, and the junction held 11 bases outside the gene matches. Germline-derived CDR1 and CDR2 are SEHNR and FQNEAQ (reference sequence). The CDR3 totals 16 residues. The CDR3 coding sequence is TGTGCCAGCAGCCCATCTCCCACAGGGGGCGGCTACGAGCAGTACTTC. This encodes CASSPSPTGGGYEQYF.

This clonotype was counted between two and nine times. This sequence joins TRBV2 and TRBJ2-2, with 16 bases identical to TRBD2. The junction had 5 bases not matched to a gene; V was cut back by 5 bases and J by 5 bases. The CDR3 extends over 17 amino acids. In germline, CDR1 is SNHLY, CDR2 FYNNEI. CDR3 protein: CASSPGTSGRGTGELFF. The CDR3 DNA is TGTGCCAGCAGTCCCGGGACTAGCGGGAGGGGTACCGGGGAGCTGTTTTTT.

V gene TRBV4-3 combines with J gene TRBJ2-3; D is ambiguous. There are 13 residues in the CDR3. The ends were cut back, 5 bases at V and 5 bases at J, with 11 bases in the middle. Germline V gene lookup returns CDR1 LGHNA and CDR2 YSLEER. The CDR3 DNA reads TGCGCCAGCAGCTCAAGTTTGGTAGATACGCAGTATTTT. It is translated as CASSSSLVDTQYF.

This clonotype was counted between two and nine times. J is TRBJ1-4 and V is TRBV6-1, with D perhaps matching TRBD1 (5 bases). The CDR3 is 13 amino acids. Germline assignment: CDR1 MNHNS and CDR2 SASEGT. The germline V and J ends were trimmed by 8 bases and 7 bases, with 14 bases remaining between them. The CDR3 DNA reads TGTGCCAGCTCCTGGGACTGGGGTGAAAAACTGTTTTTT. Protein product: CASSWDWGEKLFF.

This clonotype was seen once. The chain recombines TRBV20-1 with TRBJ1-2; D is unclear. This CDR3 contains 12 residues. Trimming left V 4 bases short and J 9 bases short, with 15 bases between. CDR1 and CDR2 from the germline V gene are DFQATT and SNEGSKA (reference sequence). The CDR3 here is CSAIPGGYSYTF. Here the CDR3 DNA reads TGCAGTGCTATTCCGGGAGGTTATAGCTACACCTTC.

This clonotype was seen a handful of times. This chain uses TRBV20-1 with TRBJ2-3; TRBD2 agrees at 11 bases. The CDR3 is 15 amino acids. The trim removed 1 base at V and 3 bases at J, leaving 3 bases unmatched. Germline V gene data show CDR1 as DFQATT and CDR2 as SNEGSKA (reference sequence). The CDR3: CSARVPSGRTDTQYF. In DNA form, the CDR3 reads TGCAGTGCTAGAGTACCTAGCGGGAGGACAGATACGCAGTATTTT.

This clonotype has ten or more counts. The J gene is TRBJ2-2, the V gene TRBV29-1, with TRBD2 matching 11 bases. The CDR3 covers 15 residues. Looked up from germline, CDR1 is SQVTM and CDR2 is ANQGSEA. With V trimmed by 8 bases and J by 3 bases, 8 bases remained unmatched. CDR3 nucleotide sequence: TGCAGCACCTCCGGGGGACTAGCGGACACCGGGGAGCTGTTTTTT. Its protein is CSTSGGLADTGELFF.

In its sample, this clonotype was seen once. One junction end does not reproduce the germline sequence, and a read error may be involved. The rearrangement links TRBV28 to TRBJ2-2; possibly TRBD1 or TRBD2 for D (5 bases each). This CDR3 is built from 15 residues. Germline CDR1 MDHEN, CDR2 SYDVKM. CDR3 region: CATTKAGSFTGKLFF. In DNA form, the CDR3 reads TGTGCCACCACCAAGGCAGGGAGCTTCACCGGGAAGCTGTTTTTT.

The chain links TRBV6-5 to TRBJ2-4; D may be TRBD2 (5 bases). V lost 4 bases to trimming and J lost 7 bases, with 17 bases between them. There are 15 residues in the CDR3. Germline V lookup: CDR1 MNHEY, CDR2 SVGAGI. CDR3 DNA sequence: TGTGCCAGCAGTTCCGGAGGACTCCGGCGGAACATTCAGTACTTC. Amino acids: CASSSGGLRRNIQYF.

This clonotype was observed a handful of times. V gene TRBV20-1 combines with J gene TRBJ2-7; D is undetermined. Trimming left V 2 bases short and J 3 bases short, with 20 bases between. The CDR3 is 16 amino acids. Germline assignment: CDR1 DFQATT and CDR2 SNEGSKA (reference sequence). Here the CDR3 DNA reads TGCAGTGCTAGATGGATTGTTGGGGTGGGCTACTACGAGCAGTACTTC. Encoded protein: CSARWIVGVGYYEQYF.

This clonotype was seen many times. J is TRBJ2-7 and V is TRBV7-2, with unresolved D. Germline V lookup: CDR1 SGHTA, CDR2 FQGNSA. The CDR3 loop spans 11 amino acids. The V end lost 2 bases, the J end lost 7 bases, and 6 bases lay between the germline ends. Here the CDR3 reads CASSLTMEQYF. The CDR3, as DNA: TGTGCCAGCAGCTTAACGATGGAGCAGTACTTC.